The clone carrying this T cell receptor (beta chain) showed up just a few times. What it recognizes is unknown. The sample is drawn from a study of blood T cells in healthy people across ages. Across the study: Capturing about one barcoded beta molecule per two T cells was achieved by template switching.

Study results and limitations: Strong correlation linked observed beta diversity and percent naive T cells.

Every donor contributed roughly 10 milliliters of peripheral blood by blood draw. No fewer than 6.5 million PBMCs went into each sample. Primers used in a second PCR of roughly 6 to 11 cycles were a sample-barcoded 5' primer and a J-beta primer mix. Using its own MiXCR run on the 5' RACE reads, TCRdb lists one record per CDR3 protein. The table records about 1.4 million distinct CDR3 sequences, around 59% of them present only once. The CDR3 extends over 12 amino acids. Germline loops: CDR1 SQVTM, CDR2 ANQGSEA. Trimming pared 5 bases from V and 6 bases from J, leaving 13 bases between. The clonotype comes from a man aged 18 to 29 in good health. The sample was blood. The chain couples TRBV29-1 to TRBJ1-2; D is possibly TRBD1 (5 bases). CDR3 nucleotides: TGCAGCGTTTATGGACAAAACCATGGCTACACCTTC. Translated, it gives CSVYGQNHGYTF.